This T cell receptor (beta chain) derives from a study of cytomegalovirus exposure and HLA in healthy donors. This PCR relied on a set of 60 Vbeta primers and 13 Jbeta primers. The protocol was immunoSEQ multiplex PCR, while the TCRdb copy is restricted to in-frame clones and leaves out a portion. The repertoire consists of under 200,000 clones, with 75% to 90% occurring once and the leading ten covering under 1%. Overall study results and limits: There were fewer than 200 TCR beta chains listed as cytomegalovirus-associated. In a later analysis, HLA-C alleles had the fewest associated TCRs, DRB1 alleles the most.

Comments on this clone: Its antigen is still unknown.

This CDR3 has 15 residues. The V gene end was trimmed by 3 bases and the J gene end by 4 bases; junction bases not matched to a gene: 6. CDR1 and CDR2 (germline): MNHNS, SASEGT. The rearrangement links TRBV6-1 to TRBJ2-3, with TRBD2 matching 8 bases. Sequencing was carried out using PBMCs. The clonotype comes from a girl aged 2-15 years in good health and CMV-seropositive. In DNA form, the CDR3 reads TGTGCCAGCAGTGATCGAGCGGGAGAAGCAGATACGCAGTATTTT. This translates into CASSDRAGEADTQYF.